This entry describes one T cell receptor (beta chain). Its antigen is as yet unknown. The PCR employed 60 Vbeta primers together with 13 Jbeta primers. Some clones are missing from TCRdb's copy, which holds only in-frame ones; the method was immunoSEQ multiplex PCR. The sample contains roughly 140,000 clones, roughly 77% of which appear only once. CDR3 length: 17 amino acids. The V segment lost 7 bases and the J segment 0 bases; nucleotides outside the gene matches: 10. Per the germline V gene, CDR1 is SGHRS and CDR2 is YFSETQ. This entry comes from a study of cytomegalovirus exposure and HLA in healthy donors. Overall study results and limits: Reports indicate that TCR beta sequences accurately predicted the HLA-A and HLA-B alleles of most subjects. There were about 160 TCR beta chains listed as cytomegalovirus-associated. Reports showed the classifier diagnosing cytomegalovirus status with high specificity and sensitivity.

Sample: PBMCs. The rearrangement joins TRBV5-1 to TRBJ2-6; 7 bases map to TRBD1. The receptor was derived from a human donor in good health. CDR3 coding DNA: TGCGCCAGCCATCGAGGGGGCTTTAGCTCTGGGGCCAACGTCCTGACTTTC. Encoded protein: CASHRGGFSSGANVLTF.